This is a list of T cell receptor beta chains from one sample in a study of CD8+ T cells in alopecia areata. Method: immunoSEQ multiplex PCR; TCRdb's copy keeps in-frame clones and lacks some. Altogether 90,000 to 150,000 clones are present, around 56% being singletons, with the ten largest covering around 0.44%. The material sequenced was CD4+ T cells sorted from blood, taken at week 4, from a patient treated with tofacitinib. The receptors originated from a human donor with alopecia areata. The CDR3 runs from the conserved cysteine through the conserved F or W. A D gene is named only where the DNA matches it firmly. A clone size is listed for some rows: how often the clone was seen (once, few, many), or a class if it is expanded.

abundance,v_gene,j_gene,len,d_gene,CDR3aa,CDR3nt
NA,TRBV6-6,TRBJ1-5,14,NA,CASSYGSPEQPQHF,TGTGCCAGCAGTTACGGGTCCCCAGAGCAGCCCCAGCATTTT
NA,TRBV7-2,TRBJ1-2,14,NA,CASRPGTVNYGYTF,TGTGCCAGCAGACCCGGGACTGTCAACTATGGCTACACCTTC
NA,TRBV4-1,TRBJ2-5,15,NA,CASSQASGAQETQYF,TGCGCCAGCAGCCAAGCTTCGGGAGCGCAAGAGACCCAGTACTTC
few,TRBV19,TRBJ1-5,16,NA,CASSTRGRGKNQPQHF,TGTGCCAGTAGTACCAGGGGCAGGGGTAAGAATCAGCCCCAGCATTTT
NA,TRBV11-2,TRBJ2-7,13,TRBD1,CASSTDRGREQYF,TGTGCCAGCAGCACTGACAGGGGAAGAGAGCAGTACTTC
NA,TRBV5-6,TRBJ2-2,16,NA,CASRRDLGVNTGELFF,TGTGCCAGCAGAAGGGACCTTGGGGTAAACACCGGGGAGCTGTTTTTT
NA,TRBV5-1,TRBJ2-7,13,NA,CASSFGVRDEQYF,TGCGCCAGCAGCTTTGGCGTTCGGGACGAGCAGTACTTC
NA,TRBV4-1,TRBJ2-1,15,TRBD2,CASSHTSVDYNEQFF,TGCGCCAGCAGCCATACTAGCGTCGATTACAATGAGCAGTTCTTC
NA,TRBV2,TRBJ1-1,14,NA,CASSWSTADTEAFF,TGTGCCAGCAGTTGGTCGACAGCGGACACTGAAGCTTTCTTT
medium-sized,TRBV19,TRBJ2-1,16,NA,CASSILTSGPNNEQFF,TGTGCCAGTAGTATTCTGACGAGCGGGCCTAACAATGAGCAGTTCTTC
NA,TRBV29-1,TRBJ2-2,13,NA,CSVAQGGTGELFF,TGCAGCGTTGCGCAGGGTGGCACCGGGGAGCTGTTTTTT
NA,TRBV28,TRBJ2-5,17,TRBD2,CASSLRASGRMGETQYF,TGTGCCAGCAGTTTACGGGCTAGCGGGAGGATGGGGGAGACCCAGTACTTC
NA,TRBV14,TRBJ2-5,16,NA,CASSPAFGLLKETQYF,TGTGCCAGCAGCCCTGCTTTCGGACTACTGAAAGAGACCCAGTACTTC
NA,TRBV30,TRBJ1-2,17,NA,CAWGPAGGPSLNYGYTF,TGTGCCTGGGGACCTGCGGGGGGCCCAAGCCTTAACTATGGCTACACCTTC
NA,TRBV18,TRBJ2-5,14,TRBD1,CASAIQGAGETQYF,TGTGCCAGCGCGATTCAGGGGGCCGGAGAGACCCAGTACTTC
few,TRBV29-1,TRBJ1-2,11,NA,CSVESHYGYTF,TGCAGCGTTGAGTCCCATTATGGCTACACCTTC
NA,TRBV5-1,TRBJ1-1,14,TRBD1,CASRFDRGNTEAFF,TGCGCCAGCAGATTCGACAGGGGAAACACTGAAGCTTTCTTT
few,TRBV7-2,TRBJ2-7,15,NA,CASSLHPGPFYEQYF,TGTGCCAGCAGCTTGCATCCGGGACCATTCTACGAGCAGTACTTC
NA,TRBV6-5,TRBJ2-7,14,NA,CASSYGTQSYEQYF,TGTGCCAGCAGTTACGGGACTCAATCCTACGAGCAGTACTTC
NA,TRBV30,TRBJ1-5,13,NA,CAWSTRGNQPQHF,TGTGCCTGGAGTACCCGAGGTAATCAGCCCCAGCATTTT
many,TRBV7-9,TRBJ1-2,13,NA,CASSPLDGAGYTF,TGTGCCAGCAGCCCTTTGGACGGGGCTGGCTACACCTTC
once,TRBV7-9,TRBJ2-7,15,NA,CASSLVRQEAHEQYF,TGTGCCAGCAGCTTAGTGCGTCAGGAGGCCCACGAGCAGTACTTC
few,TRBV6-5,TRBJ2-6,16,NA,CASSYSGYSGANVLTF,TGTGCCAGCAGTTACTCCGGTTACTCTGGGGCCAACGTCCTGACTTTC